These T cell receptor beta chains were read from a single sample in a study of blood T cell repertoires in COVID-19. The table came from immunoSEQ multiplex PCR; TCRdb's copy has only in-frame clones and leaves some out. Of about 190,000 clones in the sample, 87% are singletons; the top ten hold 0.88%. What was sequenced was peripheral blood. Every receptor here comes from a woman aged 18-29 years who had recovered from COVID-19. CDR3s include the opening cysteine and the closing phenylalanine or tryptophan. The order of the fields is D gene, clone size, V gene, J gene, CDR3 DNA, CDR3 protein. A D gene is named only where the DNA matches it firmly. A row's size may be missing; if present it is once, few, many or a size class.

>NA|NA|TRBV5-1|TRBJ2-3
TGCGCCAGCAGCTTGGTTGGACATGCTAGCACAGATACGCAGTATTTT
CASSLVGHASTDTQYF
>NA|NA|TRBV19|TRBJ1-5
TGTGCCAGTAGTATAGGTGGGCCGAAATATAGCAATCAGCCCCAGCATTTT
CASSIGGPKYSNQPQHF
>NA|NA|TRBV11-2|TRBJ2-3
TGTGCCAGCAGCTTAGATCGCAGGGGAGATACGCAGTATTTT
CASSLDRRGDTQYF
>TRBD1|NA|TRBV29-1|TRBJ2-3
TGCAGCGTTGAAGGGGGGTACCGGGACAGGGCCGGAGCTACGCAGTATTTT
CSVEGGYRDRAGATQYF
>NA|NA|TRBV19|TRBJ1-6
TGTGCCAGTAGGGCCGGGAGCTATAATTCACCCCTCCACTTT
CASRAGSYNSPLHF
>NA|NA|TRBV10-3|TRBJ2-5
TGTGCCATCAGTGGAGCCATCAGGGAGACCCAGTACTTC
CAISGAIRETQYF
>TRBD1|NA|TRBV9|TRBJ2-7
TGTGCCAGCAGCGCCACAGGGGCCGCCTACGAGCAGTACTTC
CASSATGAAYEQYF
>TRBD2|NA|TRBV6-6|TRBJ2-3
TGTGCCAGCAGTCGCGCCCCTAGCGGGTCAACCACCCGCACAGATACGCAGTATTTT
CASSRAPSGSTTRTDTQYF
>NA|NA|TRBV2|TRBJ1-2
TGTGCCAGCAGCCAACACCTTAACTATGGCTACACCTTC
CASSQHLNYGYTF
>TRBD1|once|TRBV5-5|TRBJ1-5
TGTGCCAGCAAGCAGGGGGCTAATTCGCATCAGCCCCAGCATTTT
CASKQGANSHQPQHF
>NA|NA|TRBV3-1/TRBV3-2|TRBJ2-1
TGTGCCAGCAGCCAAGATCTAACGGGGCAGGGGCCCTACAATGAGCAGTTCTTC
CASSQDLTGQGPYNEQFF
>TRBD2|once|TRBV4-1|TRBJ2-3
TGCGCCAGCAGCCAAGTGGAAAGCGGGAGTCAGGCAGATACGCAGTATTTT
CASSQVESGSQADTQYF
>NA|NA|TRBV5-4|TRBJ2-4
TGTGCCAGCAGCCCTCTCGGGGGTTCCAAAAACATTCAGTACTTC
CASSPLGGSKNIQYF
>TRBD1|NA|TRBV6-7|TRBJ1-4
TGTGCCAGCAGTTACGGGGACAGAGCTAATGAAAAACTGTTTTTT
CASSYGDRANEKLFF
>NA|NA|TRBV7-2|TRBJ1-4
TGTGCCAGCAGCATGATGACAGTTACTGAAAAACTGTTTTTT
CASSMMTVTEKLFF
>TRBD2|once|TRBV18|TRBJ2-3
TGTGCCAGCTCACTAACTAGCGGGATGGTAGATACGCAGTATTTT
CASSLTSGMVDTQYF
>NA|NA|TRBV11-2|TRBJ2-1
TGTGCCAGCAGCTTAGTAGTTCACAGCTCCTACAATGAGCAGTTCTTC
CASSLVVHSSYNEQFF
>NA|NA|TRBV9|TRBJ2-7
TGTGCCAGCAGCGCCTCTGGACTCATCTACGAGCAGTACTTC
CASSASGLIYEQYF
>NA|NA|TRBV5-1|TRBJ2-2
TGCGCCAGCAGCTCCGCCACAGGGTTAAACACCGGGGAGCTGTTTTTT
CASSSATGLNTGELFF
>NA|NA|TRBV5-1|TRBJ1-3
TGCGCCAGCAGCTTGGCAGGCAGCCTTATTGGAAACACCATATATTTT
CASSLAGSLIGNTIYF
>NA|once|TRBV19|TRBJ1-5
TGTGCCAGTAGCCCCGGGAGGGGGAGGGGTCAGCCCCAGCATTTT
CASSPGRGRGQPQHF
>TRBD1|NA|TRBV6-2/TRBV6-3|TRBJ2-5
TGTGCCAGCAGTTTGTGGGACAGCCTCCAAGAGACCCAGTACTTC
CASSLWDSLQETQYF
>TRBD2|NA|TRBV24-1|TRBJ2-5
TGTGCCACCAGCCGGACTAGCGGGAACGGAGAGACCCAGTACTTC
CATSRTSGNGETQYF
>NA|NA|TRBV3-1/TRBV3-2|TRBJ1-3
TGTGCCAGCAGCCAAGATCCCAGGGCCGCTGGAAACACCATATATTTT
CASSQDPRAAGNTIYF
>TRBD1|NA|TRBV19|TRBJ2-6
TGTGCCAGTAGTTTGGGACAGGGGGCTGGGGCCAACGTCCTGACTTTC
CASSLGQGAGANVLTF
>TRBD2|NA|TRBV30|TRBJ2-5
TGTGCCTGGGCCCCAGGCGGGAGGGCCGGGGAGACCCAGTACTTC
CAWAPGGRAGETQYF
>NA|few|TRBV24-1|TRBJ2-1
TGTGCCACCAGTGAGAGGGCCCCTAGCGTCAATGAGCAGTTCTTC
CATSERAPSVNEQFF
>NA|NA|TRBV6-9|TRBJ1-2
TGTGCCAGCAGCGAAGGGGGAGGCTACACCTTC
CASSEGGGYTF
>TRBD2|NA|TRBV6-5|TRBJ2-7
TGTGCCAGCAGGACTAGCGGGGCTCGGGAGCAGTACTTC
CASRTSGAREQYF
>NA|once|TRBV19|TRBJ2-1
TGTGCCAGTAGGTCGACAGGATTGGGATGGGGTGAGCAGTTCTTC
CASRSTGLGWGEQFF
>TRBD1|NA|TRBV5-6|TRBJ1-6
TGTGCCAGCAGCTTGGTGGGGACAGGGGTTTCACCCCTCCACTTT
CASSLVGTGVSPLHF
>NA|NA|TRBV11-2|TRBJ2-3
TGTGCCAGCAGCCTCAGCGGTGCTTACACAGATACGCAGTATTTT
CASSLSGAYTDTQYF
>TRBD2|NA|TRBV2|TRBJ2-5
TGTGCCAGCAGTGAAGAGGCTAGCGGGAATATACAAGAGACCCAGTACTTC
CASSEEASGNIQETQYF
>NA|NA|TRBV3-1/TRBV3-2|TRBJ2-7
TGTGCCAGCAGCCTTACGACAGACTACGAGCAGTACTTC
CASSLTTDYEQYF
>NA|few|TRBV19|TRBJ2-7
TGTGCCAGTAGTATCGGTCCATGGGCTGGAGAGCAGTACTTC
CASSIGPWAGEQYF
>TRBD2|NA|TRBV2|TRBJ2-1
TGTGCCAGCGGGACTAGTGGTAGTGAGCAGTTCTTC
CASGTSGSEQFF
>NA|NA|TRBV12-3/TRBV12-4|TRBJ1-1
TGTGCCAGCAGTTTCGGTGGTGAAGCTTTCTTT
CASSFGGEAFF
>TRBD2|once|TRBV7-6|TRBJ2-1
TGTGCCAGCAGTCCCCTAGCGGGCCCCTACAATGAGCAGTTCTTC
CASSPLAGPYNEQFF
>NA|NA|TRBV14|TRBJ2-2
TGTGCCAGCAGCCAAGCTGTGAACACCGGGGAGCTGTTTTTT
CASSQAVNTGELFF
>TRBD1|NA|TRBV24-1|TRBJ1-1
TGTGCCACCAGTGAACTGGACAGGGTGAACACTGAAGCTTTCTTT
CATSELDRVNTEAFF
>NA|NA|TRBV5-8|TRBJ2-3
TGTGCCAGCAGCTTCTCACAGGGCTCAGATACGCAGTATTTT
CASSFSQGSDTQYF
>NA|NA|TRBV5-1|TRBJ2-3
TGCGCCAGCAGCATAACAACAGATACGCAGTATTTT
CASSITTDTQYF
>NA|NA|TRBV6-5|TRBJ2-1
TGTGCCAGCAGTAGTCGGGGAATCAACAATGAGCAGTTCTTC
CASSSRGINNEQFF
>TRBD1|NA|TRBV27|TRBJ1-5
TGTGCCAGCAGTACTACCTTTACCGGGACAGGGTATAGGAATCAGCCCCAGCATTTT
CASSTTFTGTGYRNQPQHF
>TRBD2|NA|TRBV6-6|TRBJ2-3
TGTGCCAGCAGTCCTTCGATTATAACTAGCGGGGGCACAGATACGCAGTATTTT
CASSPSIITSGGTDTQYF
>TRBD1|NA|TRBV5-1|TRBJ1-1
TGCGCCAGCAGCTTGGGGGACAGGGATGAAGCTTTCTTT
CASSLGDRDEAFF
>NA|NA|TRBV25-1|TRBJ1-6
TGTGCCAGCAGTGACTCTTGGCAGATCTATAATTCACCCCTCCACTTT
CASSDSWQIYNSPLHF
>TRBD2|once|TRBV27|TRBJ2-3
TGTGCCAGCAGTTTAGGACTAGCGGGACCCCGTAGCACAGATACGCAGTATTTT
CASSLGLAGPRSTDTQYF
>TRBD2|many|TRBV6-4|TRBJ2-5
TGTGCCAGCAGTGCACTAGCGGGGGGTCAAGAGACCCAGTACTTC
CASSALAGGQETQYF
>TRBD1|NA|TRBV29-1|TRBJ1-1
TGCAGCGTGCCGGGACAGGGGTTCACTGAAGCTTTCTTT
CSVPGQGFTEAFF
>TRBD2|NA|TRBV11-2|TRBJ2-1
TGTGCCAGCAGCTTAGCGGGAGGGGGTACACGGAATGAGCAGTTCTTC
CASSLAGGGTRNEQFF
>NA|NA|TRBV11-3|TRBJ1-3
TGTGCCAGCAGCGACAGCTCTGGAAACACCATATATTTT
CASSDSSGNTIYF
>NA|NA|TRBV4-1|TRBJ1-5
TGCGCCAGCAGCCGGGGACTTGGCAATCAGCCCCAGCATTTT
CASSRGLGNQPQHF
>NA|NA|TRBV9|TRBJ1-1
TGTGCCAGCAGCGTAGAGCAGGGCACTGAAGCTTTCTTT
CASSVEQGTEAFF
>TRBD2|NA|TRBV24-1|TRBJ2-3
TGTGCCACCAGTCCGGGACAGGGTGATTTAGGACTAGCGGGGGGCCTTAGCACAGATACGCAGTATTTT
CATSPGQGDLGLAGGLSTDTQYF